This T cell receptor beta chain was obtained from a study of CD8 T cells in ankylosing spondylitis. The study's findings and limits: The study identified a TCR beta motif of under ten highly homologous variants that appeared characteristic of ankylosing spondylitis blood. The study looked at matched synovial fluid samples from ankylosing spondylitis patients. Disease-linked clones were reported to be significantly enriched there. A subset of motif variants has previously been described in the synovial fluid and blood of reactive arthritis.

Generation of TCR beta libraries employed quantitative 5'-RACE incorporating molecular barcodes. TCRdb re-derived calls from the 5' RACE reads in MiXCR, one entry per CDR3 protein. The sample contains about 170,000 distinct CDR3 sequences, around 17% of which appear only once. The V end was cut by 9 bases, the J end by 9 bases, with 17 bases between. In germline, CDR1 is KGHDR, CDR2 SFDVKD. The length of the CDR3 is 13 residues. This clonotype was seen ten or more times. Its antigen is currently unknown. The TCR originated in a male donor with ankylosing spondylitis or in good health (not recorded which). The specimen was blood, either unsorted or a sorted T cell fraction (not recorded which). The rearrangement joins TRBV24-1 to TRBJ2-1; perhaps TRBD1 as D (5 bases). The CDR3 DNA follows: TGTGCCACCCGTGGAATGCAGGGTCCTGAGCAGTTCTTC. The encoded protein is CATRGMQGPEQFF.